This TCR beta chain was found in a study of T cell responses to AZD1222 COVID-19 vaccine. This CDR3 spans 17 amino acids. The V and J ends lost 4 bases and 3 bases, in that order; junction bases with no gene match: 11. CDR1 and CDR2 from the germline V gene are MDHEN and SYDVKM. Libraries were prepared by immunoSEQ multiplex PCR; TCRdb keeps only in-frame clonotypes and omits some of them. The table lists 210,000 or so clones, approximately 94% of them singletons. The V gene is TRBV28, the J gene TRBJ2-7; 11 bases are a match to TRBD2. The origin of this receptor is an adult in good health. The sequencing used peripheral blood, collected on day 0 of MenACWY control vaccination. The CDR3 here is CASSSIAGTSGIYEQYF. The CDR3 DNA is TGTGCCAGCAGTTCAATCGCTGGGACTAGCGGAATCTACGAGCAGTACTTC.